This entry features one T cell receptor beta chain sequence. The CDR3 spans 14 residues. The germline gives CDR1 SGHNT, CDR2 YYREEE (reference sequence). Trimming shortened V by 4 bases and J by 6 bases, and 16 bases separated the two germline ends. These data belong to a study of blood T cell repertoires in COVID-19. Study overall: The cDNA or gDNA used as material had been derived from T cells, B-cell-depleted T cells, or PBMCs.

In the original processing: Reference gene primers were amplified, and this amplification served to estimate nucleated cell counts. The data were produced by immunoSEQ multiplex PCR, yet TCRdb's version contains in-frame clones alone and is incomplete. The V and J calls and clone size are taken from that table; D and trimming were inferred from the DNA. The data contain about 250,000 clones, approximately 86% of them singletons. The TCR was taken from a woman aged 55-70 years who had recovered from COVID-19. The sequenced material came from peripheral blood. The chain recombines TRBV5-4 with TRBJ1-2, with D possibly being TRBD1 (5 bases). The CDR3 region has the DNA TGTGCCAGCAGCGCGGGACCCCCCGGGGATGGCTACACCTTC. Its translation: CASSAGPPGDGYTF.